This TCR beta chain came from a study of T-cell reconstitution after alpha-beta-depleted transplantation in children. Whole-study results and caveats: About two months after transplant, alpha-beta T cells reportedly came from several hundred expanded graft clones. Surviving recipient T cells and thymic progenitors produced the high day-60 TCRbeta diversity seen in some patients. Once a year had passed after transplant, T-cell counts and diversity came mostly from newly produced T cells.

Only a few counts were recorded for this clonotype. Its antigen is as yet unknown. The library targeted TCRbeta and was prepared with unique molecular identifiers. TCRdb re-called the PCR reads with MiXCR, one entry per CDR3 protein. Of about 440,000 distinct CDR3 sequences listed, around two fifths are singletons. This CDR3 is built from 16 residues. V lost 4 bases to trimming and J lost 8 bases; unmatched junction nucleotides: 15. Germline V lookup: CDR1 SGHNT, CDR2 YYREEE (reference sequence). The source material was PBMCs, sampled before TCRalphabeta/CD19-depleted stem cell transplant. The chain links TRBV5-4 to TRBJ2-1; TRBD2 matches 7 bases. This clonotype was sampled from a girl under 10 years old with aplastic anemia, due to receive a stem cell transplant. The CDR3 DNA follows: TGTGCCAGCAGCCCAGAGCGGGACCCGGGCTTCGATGAGCAGTTCTTC. Translated, it gives CASSPERDPGFDEQFF.